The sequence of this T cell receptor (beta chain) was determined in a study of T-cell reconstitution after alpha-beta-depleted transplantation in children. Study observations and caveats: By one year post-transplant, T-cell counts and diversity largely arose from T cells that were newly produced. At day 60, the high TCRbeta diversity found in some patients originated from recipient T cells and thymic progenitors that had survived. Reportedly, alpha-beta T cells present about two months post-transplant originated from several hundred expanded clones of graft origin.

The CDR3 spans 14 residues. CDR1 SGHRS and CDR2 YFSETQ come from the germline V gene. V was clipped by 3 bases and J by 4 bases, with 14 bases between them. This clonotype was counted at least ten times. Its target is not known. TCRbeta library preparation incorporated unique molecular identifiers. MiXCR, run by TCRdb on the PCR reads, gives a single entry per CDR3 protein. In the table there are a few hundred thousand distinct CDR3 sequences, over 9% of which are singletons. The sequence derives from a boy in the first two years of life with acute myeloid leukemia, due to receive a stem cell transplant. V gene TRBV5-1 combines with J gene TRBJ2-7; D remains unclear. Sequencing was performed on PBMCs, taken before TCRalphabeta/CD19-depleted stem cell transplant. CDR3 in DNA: TGCGCCAGCAGCTCCTCGGCGACCGGATACGAGCAGTACTTC. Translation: CASSSSATGYEQYF.